A selection of T cell receptor beta chains follows, all from one sample in a study of T cells expressing NK-cell markers. No DNA is given; TCRdb re-called the 5' RACE reads and lists each CDR3 protein once. This sample's table has some 410,000 distinct CDR3 sequences. Sequences were obtained from blood T cells: a sorted CD56 or NKG2C T cell subset, CD4+ or CD8+ T cells, or bulk PBMC T cells (not recorded which). These receptors were collected from a woman between 18 and 70 years old in good health. CDR3s include the opening cysteine and the closing phenylalanine or tryptophan.

j_call: TRBJ1-2; v_call: TRBV5-1; cdr3_length: 15; cdr3_aa: CASSFTPTTGYGYTF
j_call: TRBJ2-7; v_call: TRBV29-1; cdr3_length: 12; cdr3_aa: CSACDRAYEQYF
j_call: TRBJ2-7; v_call: TRBV20-1; cdr3_length: 13; cdr3_aa: CSASPPHGYEQYF
j_call: TRBJ2-1; v_call: TRBV12-3/TRBV12-4; cdr3_length: 15; cdr3_aa: CASSSRPSGSNEQFF
j_call: TRBJ2-5; v_call: TRBV7-2; cdr3_length: 14; cdr3_aa: CASSFASRDETQYF
j_call: TRBJ2-1; v_call: TRBV14; cdr3_length: 15; cdr3_aa: CASSQLLAGVGEQFF
j_call: TRBJ1-1; v_call: TRBV7-9; cdr3_length: 16; cdr3_aa: CASSPLPGQPNTEAFF
j_call: TRBJ2-2; v_call: TRBV4-1; cdr3_length: 15; cdr3_aa: CASSRSTSAPGELFF
j_call: TRBJ2-7; v_call: TRBV20-1; cdr3_length: 16; cdr3_aa: CSADGTGWGVGYEQYF
j_call: TRBJ2-5; v_call: TRBV7-9; cdr3_length: 15; cdr3_aa: CASSFGHRVGETQYF
j_call: TRBJ2-5; v_call: TRBV27; cdr3_length: 17; cdr3_aa: CASSQNRVAGAQETQYF
j_call: TRBJ2-5; v_call: TRBV7-9; cdr3_length: 14; cdr3_aa: CASSLVLAEETQYF
j_call: TRBJ1-1; v_call: TRBV20-1; cdr3_length: 15; cdr3_aa: CSARDRVGLNTEAFF
j_call: TRBJ2-5; v_call: TRBV3-1; cdr3_length: 15; cdr3_aa: CASNVGTGGEETQYF
j_call: TRBJ2-1; v_call: TRBV20-1; cdr3_length: 11; cdr3_aa: CSAEGVNEQFF
j_call: TRBJ2-5; v_call: TRBV30; cdr3_length: 13; cdr3_aa: CAWSVRPQETQYF
j_call: TRBJ1-1; v_call: TRBV6-2/TRBV6-3; cdr3_length: 14; cdr3_aa: CASRSGQGSAEAFF
j_call: TRBJ2-7; v_call: TRBV18; cdr3_length: 17; cdr3_aa: CASSPPLRVTGFYEQYF
j_call: TRBJ2-2; v_call: TRBV7-2; cdr3_length: 16; cdr3_aa: CASSTYPGLASGELFF
j_call: TRBJ2-1; v_call: TRBV6-2/TRBV6-3; cdr3_length: 13; cdr3_aa: CASSYQGFNEQFF
j_call: TRBJ1-2; v_call: TRBV7-9; cdr3_length: 14; cdr3_aa: CASSLSRNSGGYTF
j_call: TRBJ2-7; v_call: TRBV20-1; cdr3_length: 14; cdr3_aa: CSAEGSLAGAEQYF
j_call: TRBJ1-5; v_call: TRBV6-4; cdr3_length: 13; cdr3_aa: CASSETGSQPQHF
j_call: TRBJ1-1; v_call: TRBV4-3; cdr3_length: 15; cdr3_aa: CASSQRTETNTEAFF
j_call: TRBJ2-5; v_call: TRBV9; cdr3_length: 14; cdr3_aa: CASSDTGGWETQYF
j_call: TRBJ1-1; v_call: TRBV6-1; cdr3_length: 14; cdr3_aa: CASSKWATGGEAFF
j_call: TRBJ2-4; v_call: TRBV5-6; cdr3_length: 16; cdr3_aa: CASSLQLAGAGNIQYF
j_call: TRBJ2-1; v_call: TRBV3-1; cdr3_length: 17; cdr3_aa: CASSPMTSGALGNEQFF
j_call: TRBJ2-5; v_call: TRBV12-3/TRBV12-4; cdr3_length: 16; cdr3_aa: CASSLADFSYQETQYF
j_call: TRBJ1-1; v_call: TRBV12-3/TRBV12-4; cdr3_length: 15; cdr3_aa: CASSKAGQGNTEAFF
j_call: TRBJ1-2; v_call: TRBV6-2/TRBV6-3; cdr3_length: 11; cdr3_aa: CASSYPTGYTF
j_call: TRBJ2-3; v_call: TRBV5-6; cdr3_length: 14; cdr3_aa: CASSSRLAGDTQYF
j_call: TRBJ1-2; v_call: TRBV5-1; cdr3_length: 13; cdr3_aa: CASSLGSSIGYTF
j_call: TRBJ2-2; v_call: TRBV7-2; cdr3_length: 13; cdr3_aa: CASSFPPSGELFF
j_call: TRBJ2-5; v_call: TRBV24-1; cdr3_length: 13; cdr3_aa: CATSDSPLAYQYF
j_call: TRBJ1-1; v_call: TRBV4-2; cdr3_length: 16; cdr3_aa: CASSQEEGTADAEAFF